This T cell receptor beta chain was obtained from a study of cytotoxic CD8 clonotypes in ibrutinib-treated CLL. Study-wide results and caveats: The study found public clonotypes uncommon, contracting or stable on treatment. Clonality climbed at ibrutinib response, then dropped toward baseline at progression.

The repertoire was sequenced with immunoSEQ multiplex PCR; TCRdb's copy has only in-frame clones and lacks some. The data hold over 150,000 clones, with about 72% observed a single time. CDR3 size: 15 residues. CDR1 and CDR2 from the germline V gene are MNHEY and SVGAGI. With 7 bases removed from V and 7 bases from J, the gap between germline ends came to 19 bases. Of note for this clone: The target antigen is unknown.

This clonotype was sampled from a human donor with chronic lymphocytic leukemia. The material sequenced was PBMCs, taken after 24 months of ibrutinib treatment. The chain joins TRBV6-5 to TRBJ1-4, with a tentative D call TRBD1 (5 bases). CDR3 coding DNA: TGTGCCAGCACTCGGTCACCAGGGTTAAGTGAAAAACTGTTTTTT. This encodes CASTRSPGLSEKLFF.